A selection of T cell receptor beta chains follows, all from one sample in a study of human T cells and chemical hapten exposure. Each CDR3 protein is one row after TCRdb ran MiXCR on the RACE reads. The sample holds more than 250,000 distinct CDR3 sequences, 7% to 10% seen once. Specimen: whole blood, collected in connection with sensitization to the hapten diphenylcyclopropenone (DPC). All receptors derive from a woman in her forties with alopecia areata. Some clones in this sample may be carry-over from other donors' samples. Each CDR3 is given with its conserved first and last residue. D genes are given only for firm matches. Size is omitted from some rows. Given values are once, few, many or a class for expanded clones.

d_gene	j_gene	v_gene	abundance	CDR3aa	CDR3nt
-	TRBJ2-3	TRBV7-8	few	CASSSYLTDTQYF	TGTGCCAGCAGCTCCTACCTAACAGATACGCAGTATTTT
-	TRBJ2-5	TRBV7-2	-	CASGLMSPETQYF	TGTGCGAGTGGCTTAATGTCTCCGGAGACCCAGTACTTC
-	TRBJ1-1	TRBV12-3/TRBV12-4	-	CASRSASVYTEAFF	TGTGCCAGCAGATCCGCGTCAGTATACACTGAAGCTTTCTTT
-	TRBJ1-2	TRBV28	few	CASSITPGNGYTF	TGTGCCAGCAGTATAACCCCAGGGAACGGCTACACCTTC
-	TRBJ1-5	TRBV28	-	CASSSLPPQHF	TGTGCCAGCAGTAGCCTGCCGCCCCAGCATTTT
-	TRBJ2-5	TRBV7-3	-	CASSSGGIETQYF	TGTGCCAGCAGCTCCGGAGGGATAGAGACCCAGTACTTC
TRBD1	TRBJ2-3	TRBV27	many	CASRQGAVADTQYF	TGTGCCAGCCGTCAGGGGGCTGTGGCAGATACGCAGTATTTT
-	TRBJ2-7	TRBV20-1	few	CSARVRLDSYEQYF	TGCAGTGCTAGGGTCCGACTGGACTCCTACGAGCAGTACTTC
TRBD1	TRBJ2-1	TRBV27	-	CASGTGGRNEQFF	TGTGCCAGCGGGACAGGGGGGAGGAATGAGCAGTTCTTC
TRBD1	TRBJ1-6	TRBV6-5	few	CASSYFTGGYNSPLHF	TGTGCCAGCAGTTACTTCACAGGGGGCTATAATTCACCCCTCCACTTT
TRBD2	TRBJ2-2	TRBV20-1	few	CSARDAAGGANTGELFF	TGCAGTGCTAGAGATGCCGCGGGGGGAGCGAACACCGGGGAGCTGTTTTTT
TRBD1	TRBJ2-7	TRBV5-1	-	CASSSGPGQVYEQYF	TGCGCCAGCAGCTCGGGACCGGGACAGGTCTACGAGCAGTACTTC
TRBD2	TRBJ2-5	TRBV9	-	CASSVGASGSETQYF	TGTGCCAGCAGCGTAGGGGCTAGCGGGAGTGAGACCCAGTACTTC
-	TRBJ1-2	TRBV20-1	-	CSASRLGGEYGYTF	TGCAGTGCTAGTCGTCTCGGGGGGGAATATGGCTACACCTTC
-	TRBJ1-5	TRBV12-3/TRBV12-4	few	CASSLVSVVQPQHF	TGTGCCAGCAGTTTGGTGTCAGTAGTTCAGCCCCAGCATTTT
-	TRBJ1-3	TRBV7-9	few	CASSSRTVAGNTIYF	TGTGCCAGCAGCTCCCGGACAGTAGCTGGAAACACCATATATTTT
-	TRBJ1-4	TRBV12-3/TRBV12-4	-	CASRTGGSTNEKLFF	TGTGCCAGCCGCACTGGGGGCTCAACTAATGAAAAACTGTTTTTT
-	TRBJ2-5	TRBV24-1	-	CATSDLGVETQYF	TGTGCCACCAGTGATTTGGGGGTAGAGACCCAGTACTTC
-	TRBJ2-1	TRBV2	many	CASSVRAGEGEQFF	TGTGCCAGCAGTGTACGAGCAGGAGAGGGTGAGCAGTTCTTC
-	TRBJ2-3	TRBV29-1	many	CSGSVSDTQYF	TGCAGCGGTAGCGTGTCAGATACGCAGTATTTT
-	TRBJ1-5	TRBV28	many	CASSLKVPPQHF	TGTGCCAGCAGTTTAAAGGTGCCACCCCAGCATTTT
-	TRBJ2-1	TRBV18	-	CASSPRQGDPNEQFF	TGTGCCAGCTCACCACGGCAAGGTGACCCCAATGAGCAGTTCTTC
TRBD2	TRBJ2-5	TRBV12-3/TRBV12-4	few	CASRPTSGSFETQYF	TGTGCCAGCAGACCTACTAGCGGGAGTTTTGAGACCCAGTACTTC
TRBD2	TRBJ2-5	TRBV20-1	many	CSATRMGLAGGETQYF	TGCAGTGCTACACGGATGGGACTAGCGGGAGGAGAGACCCAGTACTTC
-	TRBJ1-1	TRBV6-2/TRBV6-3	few	CASTYFMNTEAFF	TGTGCCAGCACCTACTTCATGAACACTGAAGCTTTCTTT
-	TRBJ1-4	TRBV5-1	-	CASSLAGRGQGEKLFF	TGCGCCAGCAGCTTGGCCGGGAGGGGCCAGGGTGAAAAACTGTTTTTT
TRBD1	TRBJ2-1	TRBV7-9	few	CASSPTGQGFNEQFF	TGTGCCAGCAGCCCGACGGGACAGGGATTCAATGAGCAGTTCTTC
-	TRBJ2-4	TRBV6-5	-	CATSVGVGNIQYF	TGTGCCACCTCCGTAGGAGTTGGAAACATTCAGTACTTC
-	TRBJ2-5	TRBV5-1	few	CASSLRPDVSETQYF	TGCGCCAGCAGCTTGCGTCCAGACGTTTCGGAGACCCAGTACTTC
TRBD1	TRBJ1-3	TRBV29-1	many	CSARQGVGNTIYF	TGCAGCGCCCGACAGGGGGTCGGAAACACCATATATTTT
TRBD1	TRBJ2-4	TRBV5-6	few	CASSLVGQQNIQYF	TGTGCCAGCAGCTTGGTGGGACAGCAAAACATTCAGTACTTC
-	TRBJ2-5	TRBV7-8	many	CAARARGRGEETQYF	TGTGCCGCTAGGGCTCGCGGGCGAGGGGAGGAGACCCAGTACTTC
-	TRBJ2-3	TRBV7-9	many	CASSLAGHTDTQYF	TGTGCCAGCAGCTTAGCCGGGCACACAGATACGCAGTATTTT
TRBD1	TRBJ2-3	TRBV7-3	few	CASSSPDRGDTDTQYF	TGTGCCAGCAGCTCCCCCGACAGGGGTGACACAGATACGCAGTATTTT
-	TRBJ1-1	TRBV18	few	CASSPGILNTEAFF	TGTGCCAGCTCACCAGGGATTCTCAACACTGAAGCTTTCTTT
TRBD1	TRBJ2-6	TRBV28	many	CASSTGGTYSGANVLTF	TGTGCCAGCAGTACAGGGGGCACCTACTCTGGGGCCAACGTCCTGACTTTC
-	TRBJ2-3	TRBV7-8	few	CASSLVGSSTDTQYF	TGTGCCAGCAGCTTAGTGGGGTCCAGCACAGATACGCAGTATTTT
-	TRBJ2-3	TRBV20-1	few	CSARDVGAWLDTQYF	TGCAGTGCTAGAGATGTCGGGGCATGGCTAGATACGCAGTATTTT
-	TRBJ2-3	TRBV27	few	CASRREYTADTQYF	TGTGCCAGCAGACGGGAATACACAGCAGATACGCAGTATTTT
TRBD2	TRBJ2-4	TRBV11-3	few	CASSLAGVDIQYF	TGTGCCAGCAGCTTGGCGGGGGTGGACATTCAGTACTTC
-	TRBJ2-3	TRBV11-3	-	CASSSYGGTQYF	TGTGCCAGCAGCTCCTATGGGGGCACGCAGTATTTT
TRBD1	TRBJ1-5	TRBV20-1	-	CSVPQPPGGNQPQHF	TGCAGTGTTCCTCAACCCCCAGGGGGAAATCAGCCCCAGCATTTT
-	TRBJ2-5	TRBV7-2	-	CASSLALQGRETQYF	TGTGCCAGCAGCTTAGCGCTGCAGGGCCGAGAGACCCAGTACTTC